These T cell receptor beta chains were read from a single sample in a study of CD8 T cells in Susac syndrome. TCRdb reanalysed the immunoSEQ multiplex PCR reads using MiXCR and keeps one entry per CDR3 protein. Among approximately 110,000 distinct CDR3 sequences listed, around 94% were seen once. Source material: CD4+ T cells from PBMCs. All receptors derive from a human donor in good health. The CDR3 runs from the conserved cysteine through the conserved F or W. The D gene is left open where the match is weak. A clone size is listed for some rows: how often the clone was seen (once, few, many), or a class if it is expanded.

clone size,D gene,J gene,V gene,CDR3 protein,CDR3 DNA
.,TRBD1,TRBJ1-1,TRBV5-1,CASRPRTGSPPEAFF,TGCGCCAGCAGACCGCGGACAGGGAGTCCCCCTGAAGCTTTCTTT
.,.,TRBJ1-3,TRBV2,CASSDGLVLGNTIYF,TGTGCCAGCAGCGATGGACTAGTCCTTGGAAACACCATATATTTT
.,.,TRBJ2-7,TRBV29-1,CSVGVTGGGHEQYF,TGCAGCGTGGGGGTAACAGGGGGGGGACACGAGCAGTACTTC
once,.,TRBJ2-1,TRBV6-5,CASSYSRGEGQIFGQFF,TGTGCCAGCAGTTACTCTAGGGGGGAGGGCCAAATTTTTGGGCAGTTCTTC
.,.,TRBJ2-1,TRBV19,CASSMRGTNEQFF,TGTGCCAGTAGTATGCGCGGCACCAATGAGCAGTTCTTC
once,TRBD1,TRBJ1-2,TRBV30,CAWIQAGGNYGYTF,TGTGCCTGGATTCAGGCAGGGGGCAACTATGGCTACACCTTC
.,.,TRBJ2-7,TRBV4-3,CASSPDPPGEQYF,TGCGCCAGCAGCCCTGATCCCCCTGGGGAGCAGTACTTC
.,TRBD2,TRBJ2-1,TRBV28,CASSFRLAGGPSYNEQFF,TGTGCCAGCAGTTTCCGCCTAGCGGGAGGGCCCTCCTACAATGAGCAGTTCTTC
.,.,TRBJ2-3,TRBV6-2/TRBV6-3,CASSYPSTDTQYF,TGTGCCAGCAGTTACCCGAGCACAGATACGCAGTATTTT
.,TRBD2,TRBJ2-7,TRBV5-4,CASSPRAPGGIKTSYEQYF,TGTGCCAGCAGCCCCAGGGCCCCGGGAGGGATTAAAACCTCCTACGAGCAGTACTTC
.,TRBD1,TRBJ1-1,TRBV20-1,CSAREGTGDTEAFF,TGCAGTGCTAGAGAAGGGACAGGGGACACTGAAGCTTTCTTT
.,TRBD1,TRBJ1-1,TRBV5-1,CASSWGTGSTEAFF,TGCGCCAGCAGCTGGGGGACAGGCAGCACTGAAGCTTTCTTT
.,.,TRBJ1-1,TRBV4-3,CASSQSGTFTEAFF,TGCGCCAGCAGCCAGTCCGGGACCTTCACTGAAGCTTTCTTT
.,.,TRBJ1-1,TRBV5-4,CASSFLTGNTEAFF,TGTGCCAGCAGCTTCTTGACAGGAAACACTGAAGCTTTCTTT
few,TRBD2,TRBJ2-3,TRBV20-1,CSAGLGADTQYF,TGCAGTGCTGGACTAGGCGCAGATACGCAGTATTTT
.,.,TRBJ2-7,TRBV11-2,CASSLDWVGRVNEQYF,TGTGCCAGCAGCTTAGATTGGGTGGGAAGGGTCAACGAGCAGTACTTC
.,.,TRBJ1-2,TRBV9,CASSVAPDSYGYTF,TGTGCCAGCAGCGTAGCGCCGGACAGCTATGGCTACACCTTC
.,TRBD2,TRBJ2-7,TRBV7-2,CASSSGLANYEQYF,TGTGCCAGCAGCTCGGGACTAGCTAACTACGAGCAGTACTTC
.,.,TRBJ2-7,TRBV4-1,CASSPLPSSIGEQYF,TGCGCCAGCAGCCCCCTCCCATCGAGTATAGGGGAGCAGTACTTC
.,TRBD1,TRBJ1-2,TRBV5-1,CASSPRDSPADGYTF,TGCGCCAGCAGCCCCAGGGACAGCCCGGCGGATGGCTACACCTTC
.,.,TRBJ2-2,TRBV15,CATSRAGVSGELFF,TGTGCCACCAGCAGAGCGGGAGTTTCGGGGGAGCTGTTTTTT
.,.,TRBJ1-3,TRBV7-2,CASSFGRSGNTIYF,TGTGCCAGCAGCTTCGGCCGCTCTGGAAACACCATATATTTT
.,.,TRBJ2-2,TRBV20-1,CSARDYRQANTGELFF,TGCAGTGCTAGAGATTACCGACAGGCGAACACCGGGGAGCTGTTTTTT
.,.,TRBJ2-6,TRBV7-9,CASSPRDRSKRLGANVLTF,TGTGCCAGCAGCCCCCGCGACAGGTCCAAACGCCTTGGGGCCAACGTCCTGACTTTC
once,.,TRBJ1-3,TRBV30,CAWSVRGNSENTIYF,TGTGCCTGGAGTGTACGGGGGAACTCTGAAAACACCATATATTTT
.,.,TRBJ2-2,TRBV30,CAWFVRFANTGELFF,TGTGCCTGGTTCGTCCGATTCGCGAACACCGGGGAGCTGTTTTTT
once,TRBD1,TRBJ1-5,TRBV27,CASSLRTGGRLWPQHF,TGTGCCAGCAGTTTACGGACAGGGGGCAGGCTATGGCCCCAGCATTTT
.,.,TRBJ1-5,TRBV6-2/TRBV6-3,CASSRRPASNQPQHF,TGTGCCAGCAGCCGTCGGCCAGCTAGCAATCAGCCCCAGCATTTT
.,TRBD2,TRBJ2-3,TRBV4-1,CASSLTSGSSDTQYF,TGCGCCAGCAGCCTGACTAGCGGGAGCTCAGATACGCAGTATTTT
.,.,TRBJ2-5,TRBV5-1,CASGDRQGGQETQYF,TGCGCCAGCGGCGACAGACAGGGAGGGCAAGAGACCCAGTACTTC
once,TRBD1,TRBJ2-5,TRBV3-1,CASSQKSGTALTETQYF,TGTGCCAGCAGCCAGAAATCCGGGACAGCCCTAACGGAGACCCAGTACTTC
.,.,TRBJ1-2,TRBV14,CASSQVSPANYGYTF,TGTGCCAGCAGCCAAGTCTCTCCAGCTAACTATGGCTACACCTTC
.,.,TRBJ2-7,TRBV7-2,CASSSSRYEQYF,TGTGCCAGCAGCTCAAGTCGGTACGAGCAGTACTTC
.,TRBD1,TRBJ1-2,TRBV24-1,CATSEPTGNYGYTF,TGTGCCACCAGTGAGCCGACAGGGAACTATGGCTACACCTTC
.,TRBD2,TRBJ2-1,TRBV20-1,CSASGRALNEQFF,TGCAGTGCTAGCGGGAGGGCACTCAATGAGCAGTTCTTC
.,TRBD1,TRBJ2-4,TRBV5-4,CASSSTGTNLRNIQYF,TGTGCCAGCAGCTCGACAGGGACAAATCTCCGGAACATTCAGTACTTC
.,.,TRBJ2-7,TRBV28,CARIECGGQVASYEQYF,TGTGCCAGAATAGAATGTGGGGGGCAGGTCGCATCCTACGAGCAGTACTTC
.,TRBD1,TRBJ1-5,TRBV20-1,CSASDRQGLHF,TGCAGTGCTAGTGATCGACAGGGCTTGCATTTT
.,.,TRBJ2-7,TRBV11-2,CASSFRTESSYEQYF,TGTGCCAGCAGCTTCCGGACGGAGAGCTCCTACGAGCAGTACTTC
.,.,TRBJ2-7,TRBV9,CASSVGNSYEQYF,TGTGCCAGCAGCGTAGGGAACTCCTACGAGCAGTACTTC
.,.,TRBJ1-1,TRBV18,CASGRDGEAFF,TGTGCCAGCGGCCGGGACGGTGAAGCTTTCTTT
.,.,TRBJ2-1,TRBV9,CASSVGGHNEQFF,TGTGCCAGCAGCGTAGGAGGACACAATGAGCAGTTCTTC
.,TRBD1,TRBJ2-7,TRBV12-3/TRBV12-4,CASTQWTGTYEQYF,TGTGCCAGCACCCAGTGGACAGGGACCTACGAGCAGTACTTC